Each of the 29 T cell receptor beta chains below was sequenced from the same sample in a study of OX40 agonist ivuxolimab in advanced cancers. Data came from immunoSEQ multiplex PCR; TCRdb stores just in-frame clones and leaves some out. Of 11,000 to 15,000 clones listed, 80% to 90% were seen once; the top ten hold 5.5% to 8%. The specimen was CD4+ or CD8+ T cells sorted from blood, collected in a trial of the OX40 agonist ivuxolimab. Every receptor here comes from an adult with an advanced solid tumor such as melanoma, head and neck, liver or kidney cancer.

This clone showed up just a few times. The J gene is TRBJ1-5, the V gene TRBV15; D is undetermined. This CDR3 spans 13 amino acids. V lost 4 bases to trimming and J lost 3 bases, with 7 bases between them. CDR1 is LNHNV and CDR2 is YYDKDF in the germline V gene (reference sequence). CDR3 region: CATSTAANQPQHF. The DNA of the CDR3 is TGTGCCACCAGCACCGCAGCCAATCAGCCCCAGCATTTT.

V gene TRBV19 combines with J gene TRBJ1-2; a possible D gene is TRBD1 (6 bases). CDR1 and CDR2 (germline): LNHDA, SQIVND (reference sequence). The germline V and J ends were trimmed by 8 bases and 2 bases, with 15 bases remaining between them. There are 14 residues in the CDR3. CDR3 sequence: CASARQVQNYGYTF. The CDR3 DNA reads TGTGCCAGTGCGAGACAGGTACAGAACTATGGCTACACCTTC. Looking up the rest from reference TRBV19 and TRBJ1-2 gives the full variable domain: DGGITQSPKYLFRKEGQNVTLSCEQNLNHDAMYWYRQDPGQGLRLIYYSQIVNDFQKGDIAEGYSVSREKKESFPLTVTSAQKNPTAFYLCASARQVQNYGYTFGSGTRLTVV.

The chain links TRBV25-1 to TRBJ1-5; D may be TRBD1 (5 bases). Trimming removed 2 bases at V and 6 bases at J, with 17 bases between. The CDR3 sequence is 16 residues long. Per germline, CDR1 MGHDK and CDR2 SYGVNS. The CDR3 bases are TGTGCCAGCAGTGAAGGCGGTGGGCAGGGCTTTCAGCCCCAGCATTTT. This gives the protein CASSEGGGQGFQPQHF.

This clone has only a few counts. This rearrangement joins TRBV11-2 to TRBJ1-6; D is possibly TRBD1 (5 bases). Germline V gene sequence: CDR1 SGHAT, CDR2 FQNNGV. This CDR3 contains 14 residues. V lost 5 bases and J lost 14, with 19 bases in between. The CDR3 sequence is CASSDWDSLLALHF. The CDR3 coding sequence is TGTGCCAGCAGCGATTGGGACTCTCTGTTGGCCCTCCACTTT.

This chain links TRBV6-5 with TRBJ2-2; D may be TRBD2 (6 bases). Germline V gene data show CDR1 as MNHEY and CDR2 as SVGAGI. V lost 6 bases and J 6 bases, leaving 17 bases between the germline ends. CDR3 length equals 15 residues. The CDR3: CASSRRGRAAGELFF. The CDR3 nucleotides read TGTGCCAGCAGCAGGCGGGGCAGGGCGGCCGGGGAGCTGTTTTTT.

This clone turned up a few times. V gene TRBV10-2 combines with J gene TRBJ2-3; possible D gene TRBD1, 6 bases. V lost 4 bases to trimming and J lost 1 base, with 12 bases between them. The germline CDR1 and CDR2 sequences are WSHSY and SAAADI. The CDR3 is made up of 15 amino acids. The CDR3, as DNA: TGCGCCAGCAGTGCCAGGGGAGTGGGCACAGATACGCAGTATTTT. Amino acids: CASSARGVGTDTQYF.

The rearrangement links TRBV2 to TRBJ2-5, with 8 bases that match TRBD1. The V gene's germline CDR1 is SNHLY and CDR2 FYNNEI. V gave up 1 base and J gave up 5 bases; unmatched junction bases: 15. This CDR3 is 18 amino acids long. Here the CDR3 DNA reads TGTGCCAGCAGTGAAGGCTCTGGACGAGGACAGGGCGAGGAGACCCAGTACTTC. Translating gives CASSEGSGRGQGEETQYF.

The chain is built from TRBV19 and TRBJ2-2; TRBD2 matches at 10 bases. Germline V lookup: CDR1 LNHDA, CDR2 SQIVND (reference sequence). CDR3 length equals 15 residues. The ends lost 2 bases at V and 5 bases at J; junction bases unmatched: 2. In DNA, the CDR3 is TGTGCCAGTAGTATATTACTAGCGGGGACCGGGGAGCTGTTTTTT. Translated, it gives CASSILLAGTGELFF.

The CDR3 DNA reads as TGTGCCAGCAGCTTGGGGGGAGGGGGCGATACGCAGTATTTT. Encoded protein: CASSLGGGGDTQYF. The chain joins TRBV5-4 to TRBJ2-3, with D possibly called TRBD1 or TRBD2 (7 bases each). The germline gives CDR1 SGHNT, CDR2 YYREEE (reference sequence). Trimming left V 0 bases short and J 6 bases short, with 11 bases between. CDR3 length equals 14 residues.

This chain uses TRBV9 with TRBJ2-1, with TRBD2 matching over 11 bases. The CDR3 covers 16 residues. Germline V gives CDR1 SGDLS, CDR2 YYNGEE. The J segment lost 9 bases and the V segment lost 1 base, leaving 9 bases of the junction unmatched. In nucleotides, the CDR3 is TGTGCCAGCAGCGTAACTAGCGGGGGCCCCGTCACTGAGCAGTTCTTC. The encoded protein is CASSVTSGGPVTEQFF.

The rearrangement joins TRBV9 to TRBJ1-2; perhaps TRBD1 as D (5 bases). The CDR3 spans 17 residues. The V gene lost 0 bases and the J gene lost 5 bases, with 20 bases spanning the gap. CDR1 is SGDLS, CDR2 YYNGEE, per germline. The DNA for the CDR3 is TGTGCCAGCAGCGTAGTCCCCAGAACCGGGGCCAGATATGGCTACACCTTC. Translating it yields CASSVVPRTGARYGYTF.

The rearrangement links TRBV2 to TRBJ1-2; perhaps TRBD1 as D (6 bases). The CDR3 contains 13 residues. CDR1 is SNHLY and CDR2 is FYNNEI in the germline V gene. V shed 8 bases and J shed 3 bases, with 13 bases lying between them. CDR3 in DNA: TGTGCCAGCCGCGACAGGCTGGACTATGGCTACACCTTC. Amino acids: CASRDRLDYGYTF.

The chain has TRBV27 and TRBJ2-1, with D perhaps matching TRBD2 (5 bases). Germline values: CDR1 MNHEY, CDR2 SMNVEV (reference sequence). The V and J ends lost 5 bases and 7 bases respectively, with 18 bases between them. There are 15 residues in the CDR3. CDR3 nucleotides: TGTGCCAGCAGTCCAGCGGTACGTTGGGGTAATGAGCAGTTCTTC. This encodes CASSPAVRWGNEQFF.

This clone has just a few counts. The genes are TRBV6-1 and TRBJ1-5; tentative D call: TRBD1 (6 bases). V was trimmed by 6 bases and J by 6 bases, leaving 15 bases between them. Per germline, CDR1 MNHNS and CDR2 SASEGT. This CDR3 is built from 14 residues. This CDR3 reads CASRGDTQGQPQHF. The CDR3 DNA reads as TGTGCCAGCAGGGGGGACACCCAGGGTCAGCCCCAGCATTTT.

The chain uses TRBV5-6 and TRBJ1-3; D is perhaps TRBD1 (6 bases). The V gene's germline CDR1 is SGHDT and CDR2 YYEEEE. With 3 bases removed from V and 2 bases from J, the gap between germline ends came to 18 bases. This CDR3 is built from 17 residues. The CDR3 DNA reads as TGTGCCAGCAGCTACTATCGGCCCCAGGGGCCTGGAAACACCATATATTTT. As protein: CASSYYRPQGPGNTIYF.

This sequence joins TRBV18 and TRBJ1-1; 7 positions match TRBD1. CDR3 length: 14 residues. The V and J ends lost 3 bases and 4 bases, in that order; junction bases with no gene match: 5. The germline CDR1 and CDR2 sequences are KGHSH and LQKENI. CDR3 in DNA: TGTGCCAGCTCACCGGGACAGATTAGCACTGAAGCTTTCTTT. Its protein is CASSPGQISTEAFF.

The rearrangement uses TRBV6-1 and TRBJ2-1, with D maybe TRBD2 (6 bases). V was clipped by 4 bases and J by 3 bases, with 13 bases between them. The CDR3 consists of 15 residues. Per germline, CDR1 MNHNS and CDR2 SASEGT. CDR3 loop: CASSVGAGYYNEQFF. Here the CDR3 DNA reads TGTGCCAGCAGTGTCGGGGCGGGGTACTACAATGAGCAGTTCTTC.

The rearrangement links TRBV13 to TRBJ2-6; D might be TRBD1 or TRBD2, each matching 5 bases. Trimming removed 5 bases at V and 6 bases at J, with 20 bases between. Germline V gene lookup returns CDR1 PRHDT and CDR2 FYEKMQ (reference sequence). This CDR3 comprises 17 residues. The CDR3 sequence: CASSPSASGRLANVLTF. The CDR3 region has the DNA TGTGCCAGCAGCCCCTCCGCGTCGGGGCGCCTGGCCAACGTCCTGACTTTC.

The CDR3 spells CASTINTDTQYF. In DNA form, the CDR3 reads TGCGCCAGCACCATCAACACAGATACGCAGTATTTT. The gene calls are TRBV5-1 and TRBJ2-3; D unclear. The V end was cut by 6 bases, the J end by 2 bases, with 7 bases between. The CDR3 has 12 amino acids. The germline V gene encodes CDR1 SGHRS and CDR2 YFSETQ.

The chain uses TRBV7-2 and TRBJ1-4; D is possibly TRBD1 (5 bases). V was clipped by 0 bases and J by 8 bases, with 13 bases between them. The germline V gene encodes CDR1 SGHTA and CDR2 FQGNSA. The CDR3 extends over 15 amino acids. The CDR3, as DNA: TGTGCCAGCAGCTTAGCCGGCGGGGGGGGAGAAAAACTGTTTTTT. Translation gives CASSLAGGGGEKLFF.

The chain recombines TRBV6-6 with TRBJ1-4, with unresolved D. Germline values: CDR1 MNHNY, CDR2 SVGAGI (reference sequence). The CDR3 is 13 residues long. V was cut by 7 bases and J by 6 bases, with 12 bases left in between. The CDR3 loop is CASTTGVYEKLFF. CDR3 coding DNA: TGTGCCAGCACCACGGGAGTTTATGAAAAACTGTTTTTT.

This chain links TRBV6-1 with TRBJ1-2, with 10 bases matching TRBD1. Germline V gives CDR1 MNHNS, CDR2 SASEGT. V lost 3 bases to trimming and J lost 4 bases; unmatched junction nucleotides: 5. The length of the CDR3 is 15 residues. In DNA, the CDR3 is TGTGCCAGCAGTGAGAAATGGACAGGGGGCTATGGCTACACCTTC. This sequence encodes CASSEKWTGGYGYTF.

The chain uses TRBV4-2 and TRBJ1-2; tentative D call: TRBD1 (5 bases). The CDR3 is 16 residues long. In germline, CDR1 is LGHNA, CDR2 YNFKEQ. Trimming stripped 2 bases from V and 7 bases from J, with 20 bases between. CDR3 in DNA: TGTGCCAGCAGCCAATCGGGGGTTGCGGTGATGGGTGGCTACACCTTC. Its translation: CASSQSGVAVMGGYTF.

This clone came up once. This chain joins TRBV6-5 and TRBJ1-6, with 12 bases matching TRBD1. Germline V gene data show CDR1 as MNHEY and CDR2 as SVGAGI. This CDR3 has 15 amino acids. Unmatched junction bases numbered 9, after V lost 10 bases and J lost 8 bases. The CDR3 spells CATGQGAWGDSPLHF. The CDR3 bases are TGTGCCACGGGACAGGGGGCTTGGGGGGATTCACCCCTCCACTTT.

This clone was seen a handful of times. This sequence joins TRBV6-1 and TRBJ1-6, with 7 bases aligning to TRBD1. Unmatched junction bases numbered 10, after V lost 7 bases and J lost 7 bases. CDR1 MNHNS and CDR2 SASEGT come from the germline V gene. This CDR3 is built from 15 residues. Here the CDR3 reads CASTRIGDSNSPLHF. The DNA for the CDR3 is TGTGCCAGCACCAGGATTGGGGACAGCAATTCACCCCTCCACTTT.

This chain links TRBV5-6 with TRBJ1-6; TRBD1 might be the D (6 bases). Germline V gene lookup returns CDR1 SGHDT and CDR2 YYEEEE. The CDR3 covers 14 residues. Between the trimmed V and J ends, which lost 7 bases and 7 bases, there was a span of 15 bases. CDR3 protein: CASGHGQRNSPLHF. Here the CDR3 DNA reads TGTGCCAGCGGCCACGGACAGAGGAATTCACCCCTCCACTTT.

The chain has TRBV16 and TRBJ1-3; weak D call: TRBD1 (5 bases). CDR3 length: 16 residues. Per germline, CDR1 KGHSY and CDR2 FQNENV. V was trimmed by 0 bases and J by 0 bases, leaving 9 bases between them. The CDR3 sequence is CASSQSTGISGNTIYF. Here the CDR3 DNA reads TGTGCCAGCAGCCAATCCACAGGCATCTCTGGAAACACCATATATTTT. The full variable domain, rest sourced from reference TRBV16 and TRBJ1-3, is GEEVAQTPKHLVRGEGQKAKLYCAPIKGHSYVFWYQQVLKNEFKFLISFQNENVFDETGMPKERFSAKCLPNSPCSLEIQATKLEDSAVYFCASSQSTGISGNTIYFGEGSWLTVV.

The genes are TRBV4-3 and TRBJ2-1, with 12 bases fitting TRBD2. Trimming cost V 1 base and J 9 bases; bases outside gene matches: 10. The CDR3 spans 17 residues. Germline CDR1 is LGHNA and CDR2 is YSLEER. The chain's CDR3 is CASSQGLGLAGGLEQFF. In DNA form, the CDR3 reads TGCGCCAGCAGCCAAGGTCTTGGGCTAGCGGGGGGGCTTGAGCAGTTCTTC.

The chain couples TRBV28 to TRBJ2-2, with 7 nucleotides matching TRBD2. This CDR3 has 15 residues. The germline CDR1 and CDR2 sequences are MDHEN and SYDVKM. The V and J ends lost 5 bases and 3 bases, in that order; junction bases with no gene match: 6. The CDR3 nucleotides read TGTGCCAGCAGTGGAGCGGGGAGGGACACCGGGGAGCTGTTTTTT. As protein: CASSGAGRDTGELFF.